A single TCR beta chain is shown here with its context. Its antigen is not known. A read error may produce the germline difference seen at one junction end. The data were obtained in a study of tumor-infiltrating lymphocytes in primary liver carcinoma. Across the whole study: Samples produced roughly 3.5 to 8 million productive TCRbeta reads, comparable across tissue types.

Starting material of 400 to 600 ng total RNA yielded TCR beta cDNA via a constant-region primer. Libraries for TCR beta were built through three nested multiplex PCR rounds, which together made up a slightly modified ARM-PCR procedure. TRBV1-TRBV30 forward primers paired with a C-beta reverse primer drove the first two PCR rounds, about 9 cycles each. TCRdb recomputed calls from the multiplex PCR reads with MiXCR, one row per CDR3 protein. The table records almost 200,000 distinct CDR3 sequences, approximately 64% of them present only once. Study results and caveats: The use of bulk unsorted samples meant that CD4+ and CD8+ repertoires were not compared.

This CDR3 comprises 16 residues. CDR1 is LGHNA, CDR2 YNFKEQ, per germline. Unsorted whole blood supplied the RNA, and germline DNA was extracted too. The patients, who had chronic HBV infection, were treatment-naive (untreated). A sample of roughly 4 milliliters of peripheral blood was taken before surgery. The rearrangement joins TRBV4-2 to TRBJ1-5, with D maybe TRBD1 (5 bases). Sequencing input: peripheral blood. This TCR was recovered from a woman aged 60 to 75 with primary liver carcinoma and hepatitis B virus infection. The CDR3 sequence is CACSQNGGRYNQPQHF. In DNA form, the CDR3 reads TGTGCCTGCAGCCAAAACGGGGGGAGGTACAATCAGCCCCAGCATTTT.